This passage covers 8 T cell receptor beta chains from one sample sequenced in a study of vaccination effects on CD4 cells after COVID-19. ViraFEST used viral peptide pools to expand antigen-specific CD4+ T cells before sequencing. It was after roughly ten days of culture that CD4+ T cells were isolated. Neither prior SARS-CoV-2 infection nor positive nucleocapsid antibodies were present in the vaccine recipients. These receptors have no identified antigens. Some clones are missing from TCRdb's copy, which holds only in-frame ones; the method was immunoSEQ multiplex PCR. This sample has about 63,000 clones, with around 75% found just once. This sample comprised CD4+ T cells from PBMCs cultured with HCoV-OC43 spike peptides, obtained before COVID-19 vaccination. Indicated subset: HCoV-OC43 spike overlapping peptide pool stimulation. The receptor source for this set is a human donor who received a COVID-19 vaccine.

The chain joins TRBV12-3 or TRBV12-4 to TRBJ1-2; TRBD1 aligns across 9 bases. Trimming cost V 6 bases and J 8 bases; bases outside gene matches: 7. The CDR3 spans 13 residues. CDR3 in amino acids: CASRDDRGGGYTF. The DNA of the CDR3 is TGTGCCAGCAGAGACGACAGGGGGGGAGGCTACACCTTC.

The chain has TRBV7-2 and TRBJ1-6, with a weak D call TRBD1 (5 bases). Trimming stripped 1 base from V and 7 bases from J, with 14 bases between. Germline CDR1 and CDR2: SGHTA and FQGNSA. The CDR3 loop spans 16 amino acids. As DNA, the CDR3 is TGTGCCAGCAGCTTAGTATACGGACACCAAAATTCACCCCTCCACTTT. Translation: CASSLVYGHQNSPLHF.

The chain joins TRBV6-5 to TRBJ2-7, with a weak D call TRBD1 (6 bases). CDR1 and CDR2 (germline): MNHEY, SVGAGI. This CDR3 is built from 14 residues. The V and J ends lost 6 bases and 1 base respectively, with 13 bases between them. CDR3 loop: CASSPRQESYEQYV. The CDR3 DNA follows: TGTGCCAGCAGCCCCCGACAGGAATCCTACGAGCAGTACGTC.

The chain carries TRBV24-1 and TRBJ1-3, with unresolved D. V lost 9 bases, J lost 4 bases, and 18 bases lay in between. This CDR3 comprises 15 residues. Germline V gene sequence: CDR1 KGHDR, CDR2 SFDVKD. CDR3 residues: CATEYKPIGGNTIYF. As DNA, the CDR3 is TGTGCCACCGAATATAAACCCATAGGAGGAAACACCATATATTTT.

The chain combines TRBV6-2 or TRBV6-3 with TRBJ2-7; weak D call: TRBD1 (6 bases). The CDR3 totals 15 residues. Trimming shortened V by 5 bases and J by 0 bases, and 14 bases separated the two germline ends. Germline CDR1 is MNHEY and CDR2 is SVGEGT. The CDR3 loop is CASSRPDSGSYEQYV. The CDR3, as DNA: TGTGCCAGCAGTAGACCGGACAGTGGCTCCTACGAGCAGTACGTC.

V gene TRBV9 combines with J gene TRBJ1-2; 10 nucleotides line up with TRBD1. The germline gives CDR1 SGDLS, CDR2 YYNGEE. The CDR3 covers 17 residues. Trimming took 4 bases from V and 2 from J; bases not matched to a gene: 11. The CDR3 DNA is TGTGCCAGCAGCCCCCAGGGACAGGGGCCTAGCAACTATGGCTACACCTTC. Protein: CASSPQGQGPSNYGYTF.

There are a few counts of this clone. The V and J genes are TRBV5-8 and TRBJ2-2, with TRBD2 matching over 11 bases. In germline, CDR1 is SGHTS, CDR2 YDEGEE. V was clipped by 2 bases and J by 5 bases; unmatched bases: 5. The CDR3 has 16 residues. In DNA form, the CDR3 reads TGTGCCAGCAGCTTTAGCGGGGGGGCGTGGACCGGGGAGCTGTTTTTT. Protein: CASSFSGGAWTGELFF.

The rearrangement links TRBV21-1 to TRBJ1-2; the table's D call, TRBD1, was not checked against the DNA. TRBV21-1 corresponds to a pseudogene. The CDR3 consists of 13 residues. Written as DNA, the CDR3 is TGTGCCAGCAGCGGGTCGACAGGGAATGGCTACACCTTC. Translation gives CASSGSTGNGYTF.